A selection of T cell receptor beta chains follows, all from one sample in a study of blood T cell repertoires in COVID-19. The data were produced by immunoSEQ multiplex PCR, yet TCRdb's version contains in-frame clones alone and is incomplete. The profile shows under 100,000 clones, around 90% of them singletons. What was sequenced was peripheral blood. Receptor source: a male donor with acute or convalescent COVID-19. Each CDR3 is given with its conserved first and last residue. D genes are given only for firm matches. Clone size, where shown, is once, few, many, or a class for clones that have expanded.

cdr3_nt: TGTGCCAGCACCCCAAATAGCAATCAGCCCCAGCATTTT; cdr3_aa: CASTPNSNQPQHF; clone_size: NA; v_call: TRBV12-3/TRBV12-4; j_call: TRBJ1-5; d_call: NA
cdr3_nt: TGTGCCAGTAGTACGGGAGGCTACGAGCAGTACTTC; cdr3_aa: CASSTGGYEQYF; clone_size: NA; v_call: TRBV19; j_call: TRBJ2-7; d_call: TRBD2
cdr3_nt: TGTGCCAGCAGCCCTACATGGGGCAAGAGCTCCTATAATTCACCCCTCCACTTT; cdr3_aa: CASSPTWGKSSYNSPLHF; clone_size: few; v_call: TRBV6-2/TRBV6-3; j_call: TRBJ1-6; d_call: NA
cdr3_nt: TGTGCCAGCAGGCAGGGAACCGGGGAGCTGTTTTTT; cdr3_aa: CASRQGTGELFF; clone_size: NA; v_call: TRBV5-5; j_call: TRBJ2-2; d_call: NA
cdr3_nt: TGTGCCAGCAGCCCGGGACTAGCGGGAGAGCAGTTCTTC; cdr3_aa: CASSPGLAGEQFF; clone_size: NA; v_call: TRBV7-3; j_call: TRBJ2-1; d_call: TRBD2
cdr3_nt: TGTGCCACCAGTGAGGGGACAGGGCCTATAACTAACTATGGCTACACCTTC; cdr3_aa: CATSEGTGPITNYGYTF; clone_size: few; v_call: TRBV24-1; j_call: TRBJ1-2; d_call: TRBD1
cdr3_nt: TGTGCCAGCAAACCCCCCGGGACAGTCTATGGCTACACCTTC; cdr3_aa: CASKPPGTVYGYTF; clone_size: NA; v_call: TRBV5-4; j_call: TRBJ1-2; d_call: TRBD1
cdr3_nt: TGTGCCACCAGCAGAGACAGGGGTTTGCAGTTCTTC; cdr3_aa: CATSRDRGLQFF; clone_size: NA; v_call: TRBV15; j_call: TRBJ2-1; d_call: NA
cdr3_nt: TGTGCCAGCAGCCAAGACACAGCTGGGGGCTACACCTTC; cdr3_aa: CASSQDTAGGYTF; clone_size: NA; v_call: TRBV4-2; j_call: TRBJ1-2; d_call: NA
cdr3_nt: TGTGCCAGAAGCTTATCGGGGGAGGGGGCAGATACGCAGTATTTT; cdr3_aa: CARSLSGEGADTQYF; clone_size: NA; v_call: TRBV7-5; j_call: TRBJ2-3; d_call: NA
cdr3_nt: TGTGCCAGCAGCCGGGGGGGACGCCAAGAGACCCAGTACTTC; cdr3_aa: CASSRGGRQETQYF; clone_size: few; v_call: TRBV5-6; j_call: TRBJ2-5; d_call: TRBD2
cdr3_nt: TGTGCCAGCAGCCGCAGGGTTGAAGCTGGAAACACCATATATTTT; cdr3_aa: CASSRRVEAGNTIYF; clone_size: NA; v_call: TRBV7-8; j_call: TRBJ1-3; d_call: NA
cdr3_nt: TGTGCCAGCAGCGTAAGGACTTCTCGCACAGATACGCAGTATTTT; cdr3_aa: CASSVRTSRTDTQYF; clone_size: NA; v_call: TRBV9; j_call: TRBJ2-3; d_call: NA
cdr3_nt: TGCGCCAGCAGCGTTCAGGGTGGCTCCTACGAGCAGTACTTC; cdr3_aa: CASSVQGGSYEQYF; clone_size: NA; v_call: TRBV5-1; j_call: TRBJ2-7; d_call: NA
cdr3_nt: TGTGCCAGCTCACCAACAGGATTAGGGGAAAGTGGTGCCTTC; cdr3_aa: CASSPTGLGESGAF; clone_size: NA; v_call: TRBV18; j_call: TRBJ1-2; d_call: NA
cdr3_nt: TGCAGCGTCGAACAAAGACAAACAGCTTTCTTT; cdr3_aa: CSVEQRQTAFF; clone_size: NA; v_call: TRBV29-1; j_call: TRBJ1-1; d_call: NA
cdr3_nt: TGTGCCTGGAGTGTAAGAGGGTCCGGGGAGCTGTTTTTT; cdr3_aa: CAWSVRGSGELFF; clone_size: NA; v_call: TRBV30; j_call: TRBJ2-2; d_call: NA
cdr3_nt: TGCGCCAGCAGCCTGGAACGGACTAGCGGGGGGCCGGAGTTT; cdr3_aa: CASSLERTSGGPEF; clone_size: NA; v_call: TRBV5-1; j_call: TRBJ2-3; d_call: TRBD2
cdr3_nt: TGTGCCTGGAGTCGGGGGGCAGAGACCCAGTACTTC; cdr3_aa: CAWSRGAETQYF; clone_size: NA; v_call: TRBV30; j_call: TRBJ2-5; d_call: NA
cdr3_nt: TGTGCCAGCAGTTTCCTCGTAGGACAAGGAACGAACTATGGCTACACCTTC; cdr3_aa: CASSFLVGQGTNYGYTF; clone_size: NA; v_call: TRBV28; j_call: TRBJ1-2; d_call: NA
cdr3_nt: TGTGCCAGCAGCTTCTTGACTCCCCAGATTAGTCCGTATTTT; cdr3_aa: CASSFLTPQISPYF; clone_size: NA; v_call: TRBV13; j_call: TRBJ2-3; d_call: NA
cdr3_nt: TGTGCCAGCAGCTTATTATTTACCTACAATGAGCAGTTCTTC; cdr3_aa: CASSLLFTYNEQFF; clone_size: NA; v_call: TRBV7-2; j_call: TRBJ2-1; d_call: NA
cdr3_nt: TGTGCCAGTAGTGCCCCTCGCGGGGGAGACAATGAGCAGTTCTTC; cdr3_aa: CASSAPRGGDNEQFF; clone_size: NA; v_call: TRBV19; j_call: TRBJ2-1; d_call: TRBD2
cdr3_nt: TGTGCCAGCAGCCGTGAGCCGACAGACCAAGAGACCCAGTACTTC; cdr3_aa: CASSREPTDQETQYF; clone_size: NA; v_call: TRBV9; j_call: TRBJ2-5; d_call: NA
cdr3_nt: TGTGCCACCAGCAGAGGAGGGGGACAGGGGGCTGGAGAAGCTTTCTTT; cdr3_aa: CATSRGGGQGAGEAFF; clone_size: NA; v_call: TRBV15; j_call: TRBJ1-1; d_call: TRBD1
cdr3_nt: TGTGCCAGCAGCTTAGCCACACGTCCCAATACGCAGTATTTT; cdr3_aa: CASSLATRPNTQYF; clone_size: NA; v_call: TRBV7-8; j_call: TRBJ2-3; d_call: NA
cdr3_nt: TGTGCCAGCTCACCACCGTCGGGGGGCCCCCTTCTCACAGATACGCAGTATTTT; cdr3_aa: CASSPPSGGPLLTDTQYF; clone_size: NA; v_call: TRBV18; j_call: TRBJ2-3; d_call: NA
cdr3_nt: TGTGCCAGCAGTTACCCACAGGGTGGCGGGGAGCTGTTTTTT; cdr3_aa: CASSYPQGGGELFF; clone_size: NA; v_call: TRBV2; j_call: TRBJ2-2; d_call: NA
cdr3_nt: TGTGCCAGCAGTTTCCTACAGGGTCCCTATGGCTACACCTTC; cdr3_aa: CASSFLQGPYGYTF; clone_size: NA; v_call: TRBV28; j_call: TRBJ1-2; d_call: NA
cdr3_nt: TGTGCCAGCAGCCAAGATCGCCCGGGGGGACGTAACACTGAAGCTTTCTTT; cdr3_aa: CASSQDRPGGRNTEAFF; clone_size: NA; v_call: TRBV3-1/TRBV3-2; j_call: TRBJ1-1; d_call: NA
cdr3_nt: TGCGCCAGCAGCCAAGCGACAGGGAATAGCTTTAATGAGCAGTTCTTC; cdr3_aa: CASSQATGNSFNEQFF; clone_size: NA; v_call: TRBV4-1; j_call: TRBJ2-1; d_call: TRBD1
cdr3_nt: TGTGCCAGCACTCAACTATCTGGAAACACCATATATTTT; cdr3_aa: CASTQLSGNTIYF; clone_size: NA; v_call: TRBV2; j_call: TRBJ1-3; d_call: NA
cdr3_nt: TGTGCCAGCAGCTTAGGATGGACAGGGGACTACGAGCAGTACTTC; cdr3_aa: CASSLGWTGDYEQYF; clone_size: NA; v_call: TRBV7-2; j_call: TRBJ2-7; d_call: TRBD1
cdr3_nt: TGTGCCAGCAGGGATACCGGGGCTAACTATGGCTACACCTTC; cdr3_aa: CASRDTGANYGYTF; clone_size: NA; v_call: TRBV2; j_call: TRBJ1-2; d_call: NA
cdr3_nt: TGTGCCACCAGTATTCCAGGGCAGGACGAGCAGTACTTC; cdr3_aa: CATSIPGQDEQYF; clone_size: once; v_call: TRBV24-1; j_call: TRBJ2-7; d_call: NA
cdr3_nt: TGCGCCAGCAGCCAAGATCAGGGACTAGCGGGAGCAGAAGAGACCCAGTACTTC; cdr3_aa: CASSQDQGLAGAEETQYF; clone_size: NA; v_call: TRBV4-1; j_call: TRBJ2-5; d_call: TRBD2
cdr3_nt: TGCGCCAGCAGCAATGACAGGGGGCTTGGATATGGCTACACCTTC; cdr3_aa: CASSNDRGLGYGYTF; clone_size: NA; v_call: TRBV5-1; j_call: TRBJ1-2; d_call: TRBD1
cdr3_nt: TGTGCCACCACCGGAGACAGAAAAGAGACCCAGTACTTC; cdr3_aa: CATTGDRKETQYF; clone_size: NA; v_call: TRBV15; j_call: TRBJ2-5; d_call: NA
cdr3_nt: TGCAGCGCGGACCTCCTAGCGGGGGGCCGGAACAATGAGCAGTTCTTC; cdr3_aa: CSADLLAGGRNNEQFF; clone_size: NA; v_call: TRBV29-1; j_call: TRBJ2-1; d_call: TRBD2
cdr3_nt: TGTGCCAGCCATCCCGGGACAGGGTCCACCGGGGAGCTGTTTTTT; cdr3_aa: CASHPGTGSTGELFF; clone_size: NA; v_call: TRBV21-1; j_call: TRBJ2-2; d_call: NA
cdr3_nt: TGTGCCAGCAGTCCGCCCGACAGGGACACTGAAGCTTTCTTT; cdr3_aa: CASSPPDRDTEAFF; clone_size: NA; v_call: TRBV6-5; j_call: TRBJ1-1; d_call: TRBD1
cdr3_nt: TGTGCCAGCAGACCAAACAGGGACCGGGCTGGAAACACCATATATTTT; cdr3_aa: CASRPNRDRAGNTIYF; clone_size: few; v_call: TRBV2; j_call: TRBJ1-3; d_call: NA
cdr3_nt: TGTGCCAGCAGGGAGGGGAGCAAGCCCCAGCATTTT; cdr3_aa: CASREGSKPQHF; clone_size: NA; v_call: TRBV6-5; j_call: TRBJ1-5; d_call: NA
cdr3_nt: TGTGCCAGCAGCTTGGCCCAGGGGCAGGCTGAAGCTTTCTTT; cdr3_aa: CASSLAQGQAEAFF; clone_size: NA; v_call: TRBV5-4; j_call: TRBJ1-1; d_call: NA
cdr3_nt: TGTGCCAGTAGTATAGATGGGACACGCAATCAGCCCCAGCATTTT; cdr3_aa: CASSIDGTRNQPQHF; clone_size: NA; v_call: TRBV19; j_call: TRBJ1-5; d_call: NA
cdr3_nt: TGTGCCAGCAGCGCCCTTGACGGAGGGGAGACCCAGTACTTC; cdr3_aa: CASSALDGGETQYF; clone_size: once; v_call: TRBV9; j_call: TRBJ2-5; d_call: NA
cdr3_nt: TGTGCCAGCAGTTACGACAGGGCAGTTGGATCACCCCTCCACTTT; cdr3_aa: CASSYDRAVGSPLHF; clone_size: NA; v_call: TRBV6-5; j_call: TRBJ1-6; d_call: TRBD1
cdr3_nt: TGTGCCAGTAGTCTTCAGGGCAATCAGCCCCAGCATTTT; cdr3_aa: CASSLQGNQPQHF; clone_size: NA; v_call: TRBV19; j_call: TRBJ1-5; d_call: NA
cdr3_nt: TGTGCCAGTAGTTCCTCGACAGGGCGATATCAGCCCCAGCATTTT; cdr3_aa: CASSSSTGRYQPQHF; clone_size: NA; v_call: TRBV19; j_call: TRBJ1-5; d_call: TRBD1
cdr3_nt: TGTGCCAGCAGTGAACAGTCGGACACCGGGGAGCTGTTTTTT; cdr3_aa: CASSEQSDTGELFF; clone_size: NA; v_call: TRBV6-4; j_call: TRBJ2-2; d_call: NA
cdr3_nt: TGTGCCAGTAGTATCTCGGAGCGCTTCCTCCACTTT; cdr3_aa: CASSISERFLHF; clone_size: once; v_call: TRBV19; j_call: TRBJ1-6; d_call: NA
cdr3_nt: TGTGCCAGTAGCCGTTCTGGGACAGGGGTGAGCTATGGCTACACCTTC; cdr3_aa: CASSRSGTGVSYGYTF; clone_size: few; v_call: TRBV19; j_call: TRBJ1-2; d_call: TRBD1
cdr3_nt: TGTGCCAGCAGGCAGGGGGCTGGATCCTACGAGCAGTACTTC; cdr3_aa: CASRQGAGSYEQYF; clone_size: NA; v_call: TRBV28; j_call: TRBJ2-7; d_call: TRBD1
cdr3_nt: TGTGCCACCAGTGACCCTGGACAGGGCCACGAGCAGTACTTC; cdr3_aa: CATSDPGQGHEQYF; clone_size: NA; v_call: TRBV24-1; j_call: TRBJ2-7; d_call: TRBD1
cdr3_nt: TGCAGTCTAAGCTCCTACAATGAGCAGTTCTTC; cdr3_aa: CSLSSYNEQFF; clone_size: NA; v_call: TRBV20-1; j_call: TRBJ2-1; d_call: NA
cdr3_nt: TGCGCCAGCAGTGAGCCGAGGAAGAACACTGAAGCTTTCTTT; cdr3_aa: CASSEPRKNTEAFF; clone_size: NA; v_call: TRBV10-2; j_call: TRBJ1-1; d_call: NA
cdr3_nt: TGCAGCGTTGAAGACGGACAGGGCTACGAGCAGTACTTC; cdr3_aa: CSVEDGQGYEQYF; clone_size: NA; v_call: TRBV29-1; j_call: TRBJ2-7; d_call: TRBD1
cdr3_nt: TGTGCCAGCAGTACAGGGGGGGAGAACACCGGGGAGCTGTTTTTT; cdr3_aa: CASSTGGENTGELFF; clone_size: NA; v_call: TRBV28; j_call: TRBJ2-2; d_call: NA
cdr3_nt: TGTGCCATCAGTGAGGGACAGGGTGGTGAGCAGTTCTTC; cdr3_aa: CAISEGQGGEQFF; clone_size: NA; v_call: TRBV10-3; j_call: TRBJ2-1; d_call: TRBD1